What follows is one T cell receptor (beta chain) and its context. Participants' reported clinical history set cohort assignment. The sample originates from a study of blood T cell repertoires in COVID-19. Study overall: COVID-19 samples, acute and convalescent, were from the United States, Italy and Spain.

The data were produced by immunoSEQ multiplex PCR, yet TCRdb's version contains in-frame clones alone and is incomplete. The repertoire holds 150,000 or so clones, with roughly 88% as singletons. Germline loops: CDR1 SGHNT, CDR2 YYREEE (reference sequence). V shed 5 bases, J shed 1 base, and the junction held 3 bases outside the gene matches. The length of the CDR3 is 13 residues. The sample was PBMCs or T cells enriched from blood (not recorded which). The V and J genes are TRBV5-4 and TRBJ2-7; 7 nucleotides match TRBD1. The receptor comes from a woman aged 60-70 years who had recovered from COVID-19. CDR3 DNA: TGTGCCAGCAGACAGACAGGGTCCTACGAGCAGTACTTC. Translation gives CASRQTGSYEQYF.